This TCR beta chain was documented in a study of shared clonotypes between healthy human individuals. In the source study's methods: ImmunoSEQ yielded junction-only sequences lacking quality scores, so filtering differed. Libraries were prepared by immunoSEQ multiplex PCR; TCRdb keeps only in-frame clonotypes and omits some of them. V and J calls and clone size come straight from that table; D and trimming were deduced from the DNA. The repertoire holds around 2.5 million clones, with 80% to 95% as singletons. Participating donors were healthy, HIV-negative adults free of recent acute infections or vaccinations. The CD4+ fraction was divided into a CD45RA+ naive subset and a CD45RA-negative memory subset. Germline-derived CDR1 and CDR2 are SGHRS and YFSETQ. The CDR3 length is 15 residues. V shed 0 bases, J shed 4 bases, and the junction held 2 bases outside the gene matches. Note on this clone: Other DNA sequences in this specimen translate into the identical CDR3.

The sequence derives from a young man in good health. Some clones in this sample may be carry-over from other donors' samples. The V call is TRBV5-1, the J call TRBJ2-3; 10 positions agree with TRBD2. The specimen was naive CD4+ T cells from PBMCs. The sample's subset: CD45RA+ positively selected. The CDR3 DNA reads TGCGCCAGCAGCTTGGCAGCGGGAGGGGCAGATACGCAGTATTTT. Its translation is CASSLAAGGADTQYF.